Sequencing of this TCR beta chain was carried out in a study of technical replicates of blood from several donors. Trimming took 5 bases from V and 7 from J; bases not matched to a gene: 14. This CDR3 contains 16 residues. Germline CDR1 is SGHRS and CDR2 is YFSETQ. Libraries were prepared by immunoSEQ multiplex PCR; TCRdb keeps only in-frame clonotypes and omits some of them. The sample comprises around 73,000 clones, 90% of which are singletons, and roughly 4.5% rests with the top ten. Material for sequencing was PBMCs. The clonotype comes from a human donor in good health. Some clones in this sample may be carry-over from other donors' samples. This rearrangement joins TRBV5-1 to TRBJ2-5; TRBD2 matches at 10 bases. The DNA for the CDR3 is TGCGCCAGCAGTACAGGTAGCGGGGGGACGAGCGGGACCCAGTACTTC. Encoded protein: CASSTGSGGTSGTQYF.